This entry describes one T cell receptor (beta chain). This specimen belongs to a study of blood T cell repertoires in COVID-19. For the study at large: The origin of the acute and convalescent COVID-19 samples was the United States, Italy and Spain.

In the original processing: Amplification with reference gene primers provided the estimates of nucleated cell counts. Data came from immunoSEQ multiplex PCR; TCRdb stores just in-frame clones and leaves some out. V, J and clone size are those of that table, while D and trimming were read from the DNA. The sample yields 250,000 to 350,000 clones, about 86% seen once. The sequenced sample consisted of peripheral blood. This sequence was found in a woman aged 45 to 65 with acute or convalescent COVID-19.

DNA for the CDR3: TGTGCCAGCAGTTACAAGGCGGGCTATGGCTACACCTTC. As protein: CASSYKAGYGYTF. The chain combines TRBV6-5 with TRBJ1-2; D gene uncertain. The length of the CDR3 is 13 residues. V lost 2 bases, J lost 4 bases, and 8 bases lay in between. The germline V gene has CDR1 MNHEY and CDR2 SVGAGI.